This TCR beta chain is drawn from a study of blood T cell repertoires in COVID-19. Generated by immunoSEQ multiplex PCR, the TCRdb table keeps only in-frame clones and is missing some. The table lists about 250,000 clones, 80% to 90% of them singletons. This clone showed up just a few times. Looked up from germline, CDR1 is SGHKS and CDR2 is YYEKEE (reference sequence). The CDR3 covers 15 residues. The V end lost 0 bases, the J end lost 9 bases, and 16 bases lay between the germline ends. Sequencing used PBMCs or T cells enriched from blood (not recorded which). The J gene is TRBJ1-5, the V gene TRBV5-5; D ambiguous. This TCR came from a woman in her 40s who had been exposed to COVID-19. CDR3 nucleotides: TGTGCCAGCAGCTTGGTAGCTCCCACTGAATGGCCCCAGCATTTT. It is translated as CASSLVAPTEWPQHF.